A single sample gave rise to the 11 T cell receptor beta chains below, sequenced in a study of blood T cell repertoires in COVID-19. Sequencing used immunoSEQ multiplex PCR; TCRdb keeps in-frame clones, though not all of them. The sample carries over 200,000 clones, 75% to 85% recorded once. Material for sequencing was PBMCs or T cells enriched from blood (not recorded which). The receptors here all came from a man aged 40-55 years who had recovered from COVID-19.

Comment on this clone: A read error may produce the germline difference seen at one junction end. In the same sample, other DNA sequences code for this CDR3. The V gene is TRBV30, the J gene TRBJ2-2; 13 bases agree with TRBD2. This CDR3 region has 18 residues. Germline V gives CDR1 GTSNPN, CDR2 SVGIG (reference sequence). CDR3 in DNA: TGTGCCTGGACCCCCGTGACTAGCGGGAGGACGAACACCGGGGAGTTGTTTTTT. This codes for CAWTPVTSGRTNTGELFF. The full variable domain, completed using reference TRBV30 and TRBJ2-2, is SQTIHQWPATLVQPVGSPLSLECTVEGTSNPNLYWYRQAAGRGLQLLFYSVGIGQISSEVPQNLSASRPQDRQFILSSKKLLLSDSGFYLCAWTPVTSGRTNTGELFFGEGSRLTVL.

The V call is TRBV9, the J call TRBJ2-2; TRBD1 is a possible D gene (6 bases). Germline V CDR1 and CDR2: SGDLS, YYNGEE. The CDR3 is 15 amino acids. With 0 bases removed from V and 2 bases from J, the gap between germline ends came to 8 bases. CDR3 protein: CASSVAGQNTGELFF. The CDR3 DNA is TGTGCCAGCAGCGTAGCGGGACAAAACACCGGGGAGCTGTTTTTT.

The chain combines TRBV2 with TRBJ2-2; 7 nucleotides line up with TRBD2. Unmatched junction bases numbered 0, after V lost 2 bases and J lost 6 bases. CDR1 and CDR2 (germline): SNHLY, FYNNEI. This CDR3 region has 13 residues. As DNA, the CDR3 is TGTGCCAGCAGTGAACTAGCGGCCGGGGAGCTGTTTTTT. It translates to CASSELAAGELFF.

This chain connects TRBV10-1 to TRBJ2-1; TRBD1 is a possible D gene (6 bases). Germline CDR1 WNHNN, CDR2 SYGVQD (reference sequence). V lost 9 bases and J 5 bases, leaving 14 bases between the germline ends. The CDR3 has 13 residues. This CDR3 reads CASQGNRNNEQFF. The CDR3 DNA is TGCGCCAGTCAGGGGAACCGAAACAATGAGCAGTTCTTC.

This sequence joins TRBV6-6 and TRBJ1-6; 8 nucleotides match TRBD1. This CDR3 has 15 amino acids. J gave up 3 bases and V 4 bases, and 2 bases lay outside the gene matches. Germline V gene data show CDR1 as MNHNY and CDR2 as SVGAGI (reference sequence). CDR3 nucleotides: TGTGCCAGCAGTTTCGGACAGGGCTATAATTCACCCCTCCACTTT. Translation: CASSFGQGYNSPLHF.

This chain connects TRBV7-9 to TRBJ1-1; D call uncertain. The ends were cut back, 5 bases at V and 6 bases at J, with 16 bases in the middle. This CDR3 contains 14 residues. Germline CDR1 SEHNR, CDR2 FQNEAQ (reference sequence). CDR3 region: CASSTPGGKPEAFF. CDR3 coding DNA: TGTGCCAGCAGCACCCCGGGAGGGAAGCCTGAAGCTTTCTTT.

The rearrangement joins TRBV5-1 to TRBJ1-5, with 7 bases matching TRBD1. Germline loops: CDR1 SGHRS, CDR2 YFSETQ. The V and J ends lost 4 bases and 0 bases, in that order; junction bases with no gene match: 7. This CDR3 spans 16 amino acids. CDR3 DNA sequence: TGCGCCAGCAGCCTGGGGACAGCACTTAGCAATCAGCCCCAGCATTTT. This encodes CASSLGTALSNQPQHF.

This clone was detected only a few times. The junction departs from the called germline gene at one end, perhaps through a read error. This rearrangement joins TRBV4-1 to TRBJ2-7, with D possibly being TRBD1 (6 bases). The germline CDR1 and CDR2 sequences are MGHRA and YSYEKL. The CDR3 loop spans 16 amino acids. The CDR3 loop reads CASSHLTKDRERKTNF. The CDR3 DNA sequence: TGCGCCAGCAGCCACCTCACTAAGGACAGAGAACGCAAAACAAACTTC.

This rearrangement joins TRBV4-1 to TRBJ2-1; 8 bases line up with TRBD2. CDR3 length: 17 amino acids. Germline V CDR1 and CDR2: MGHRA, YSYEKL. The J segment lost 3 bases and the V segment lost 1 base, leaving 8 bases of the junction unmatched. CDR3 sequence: CASSQVDILAVYNEQFF. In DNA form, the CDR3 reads TGCGCCAGCAGCCAAGTGGATATACTAGCGGTCTACAATGAGCAGTTCTTC.

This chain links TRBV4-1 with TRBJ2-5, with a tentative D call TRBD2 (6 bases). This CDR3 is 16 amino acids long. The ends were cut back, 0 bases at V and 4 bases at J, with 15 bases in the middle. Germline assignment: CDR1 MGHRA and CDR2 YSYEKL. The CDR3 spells CASSQDGLMGGETQYF. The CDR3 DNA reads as TGCGCCAGCAGCCAAGACGGGCTAATGGGGGGAGAGACCCAGTACTTC.

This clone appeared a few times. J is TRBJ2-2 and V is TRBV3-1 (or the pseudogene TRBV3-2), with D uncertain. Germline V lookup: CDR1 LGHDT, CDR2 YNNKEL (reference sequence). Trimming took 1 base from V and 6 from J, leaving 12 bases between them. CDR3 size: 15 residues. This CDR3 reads CASSQVQALSGELFF. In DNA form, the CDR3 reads TGTGCCAGCAGCCAAGTCCAGGCCCTGTCCGGGGAGCTGTTTTTT.